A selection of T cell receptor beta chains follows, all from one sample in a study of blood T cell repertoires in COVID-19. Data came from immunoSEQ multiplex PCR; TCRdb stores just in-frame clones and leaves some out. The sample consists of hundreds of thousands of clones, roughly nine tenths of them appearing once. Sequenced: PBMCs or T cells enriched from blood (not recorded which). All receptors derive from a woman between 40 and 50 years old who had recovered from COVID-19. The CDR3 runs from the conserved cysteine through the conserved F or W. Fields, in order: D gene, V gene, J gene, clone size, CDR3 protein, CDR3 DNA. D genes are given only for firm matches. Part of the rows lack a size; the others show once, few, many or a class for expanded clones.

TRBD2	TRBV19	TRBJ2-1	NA	CASRSGSGGYYNEQFF	TGTGCCAGCCGGAGCGGAAGCGGGGGATACTACAATGAGCAGTTCTTC
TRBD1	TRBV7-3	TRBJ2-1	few	CASSAEPGQTYNEQFF	TGTGCCAGCAGCGCGGAGCCGGGACAGACCTACAATGAGCAGTTCTTC
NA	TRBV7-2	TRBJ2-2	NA	CASSSQGGNTGELFF	TGTGCCAGCAGCTCCCAAGGGGGGAACACCGGGGAGCTGTTTTTT
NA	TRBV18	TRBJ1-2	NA	CASSRDGENYGYTF	TGTGCCAGCTCGCGGGACGGGGAGAACTATGGCTACACCTTC
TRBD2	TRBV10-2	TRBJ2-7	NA	CASRPTGTSVYEQYF	TGCGCCAGCAGACCTACCGGGACTAGCGTTTACGAGCAGTACTTC
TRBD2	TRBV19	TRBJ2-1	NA	CASRTHSGRIDNEQFF	TGTGCCAGTAGGACTCATAGCGGGAGAATAGACAATGAGCAGTTCTTC
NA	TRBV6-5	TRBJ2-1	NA	CASIQNNEQFF	TGTGCCAGCATCCAAAACAATGAGCAGTTCTTC
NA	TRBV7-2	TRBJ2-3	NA	CASSTSGPTDTQYF	TGTGCCAGCAGCACAAGCGGGCCCACAGATACGCAGTATTTT
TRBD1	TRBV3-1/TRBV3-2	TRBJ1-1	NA	CASSQGTGETEAFF	TGTGCCAGCAGCCAGGGGACAGGGGAGACTGAAGCTTTCTTT
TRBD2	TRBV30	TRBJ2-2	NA	CAWSRNGRITGELFF	TGTGCCTGGAGTCGTAACGGGAGGATCACCGGGGAGCTGTTTTTT
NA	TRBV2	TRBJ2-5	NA	CASSDLGRGQETQYF	TGTGCCAGCAGTGACCTGGGGAGAGGCCAAGAGACCCAGTACTTC
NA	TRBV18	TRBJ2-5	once	CASSPGAQETQYF	TGTGCCAGCTCACCCGGAGCACAAGAGACCCAGTACTTC
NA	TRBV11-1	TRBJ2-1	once	CAPMGGWTPTYNEQFF	TGTGCCCCGATGGGAGGCTGGACTCCCACCTACAATGAGCAGTTCTTC
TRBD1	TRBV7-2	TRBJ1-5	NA	CASSFRDSLYQPQHF	TGTGCCAGCAGCTTCAGGGACAGCCTTTATCAGCCCCAGCATTTT
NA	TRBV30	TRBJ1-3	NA	CAWSGVAGSPSGNTIYF	TGTGCCTGGAGTGGGGTTGCCGGGTCCCCCTCTGGAAACACCATATATTTT
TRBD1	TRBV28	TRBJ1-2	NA	CAGGQGHYGYTF	TGTGCCGGGGGACAGGGTCACTATGGCTACACCTTC
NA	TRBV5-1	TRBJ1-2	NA	CASSPEGGRYGYTF	TGCGCCAGCAGCCCGGAGGGGGGGCGTTATGGCTACACCTTC
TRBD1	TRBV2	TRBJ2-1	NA	CASSEDRVVPLEQFF	TGTGCCAGCAGTGAGGACAGGGTGGTCCCCCTAGAGCAGTTCTTC
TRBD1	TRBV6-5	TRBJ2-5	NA	CASRPTGRETQYF	TGTGCCAGCAGACCGACAGGGAGAGAGACCCAGTACTTC
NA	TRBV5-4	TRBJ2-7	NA	CASSFSGAPDNEQYF	TGTGCCAGCAGCTTTTCGGGAGCGCCGGATAACGAGCAGTACTTC
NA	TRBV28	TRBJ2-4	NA	CASSFRGHLAKNIQYF	TGTGCCAGCAGTTTTCGAGGACACCTAGCCAAAAACATTCAGTACTTC
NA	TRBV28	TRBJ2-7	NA	CASSPPGAAGDLRKYF	TGTGCCAGCAGTCCGCCAGGGGCGGCGGGAGACCTAAGAAAGTACTTC
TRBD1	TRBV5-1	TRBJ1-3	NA	CASSLGDRSSGNTIYF	TGCGCCAGCAGCTTGGGGGACAGGTCCTCTGGAAACACCATATATTTT
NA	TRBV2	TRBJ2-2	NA	CASRLNLNTGELFF	TGTGCCAGCAGGCTAAACTTGAACACCGGGGAGCTGTTTTTT
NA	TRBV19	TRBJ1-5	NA	CASSGTQDQPQHF	TGTGCCAGTAGTGGGACTCAGGATCAGCCCCAGCATTTT
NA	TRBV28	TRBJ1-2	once	CASSQFDTGLGRYGYTF	TGTGCCAGCAGTCAATTCGACACAGGGCTAGGACGTTATGGCTACACCTTC
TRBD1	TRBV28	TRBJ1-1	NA	CASSSTIRGRIAFF	TGTGCCAGCAGTTCCACAATCAGGGGGCGCATAGCTTTCTTT
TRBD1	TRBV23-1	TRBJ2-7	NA	CAMDRDRGRSYEQYF	TGCGCCATGGACCGGGACAGGGGACGTTCCTACGAGCAGTACTTC